These T cell receptor beta chains were read from a single sample in a study of vaccination and CD4 T cells after COVID-19. These receptors' antigens are unknown. Using its own MiXCR run on the PCR reads, TCRdb lists one record per CDR3 protein. The sample shows about 13,000 distinct CDR3 sequences, less than 65% of them seen only once. The sequenced material came from CD4+ T cells from blood, cultured in vitro. Receptors originate from a human donor who had recovered from COVID-19. The CDR3 runs from the conserved cysteine through the conserved F or W. A D gene is named only where the DNA matches it firmly. Clone size appears in some rows only: once, few, many, or a class for an expanded clone.

V	D	size	J	CDR3	DNA
TRBV7-6	TRBD2	-	TRBJ2-1	CASSRLAGEIGNEQFF	TGTGCCAGCAGCCGCTTAGCGGGAGAAATAGGCAATGAGCAGTTCTTC
TRBV7-3	-	-	TRBJ2-2	CASSPTRDNTGELFF	TGTGCCAGCAGTCCTACCCGGGATAACACCGGGGAGCTGTTTTTT
TRBV6-1	TRBD2	-	TRBJ2-5	CASRGGSGGQETQYF	TGTGCCAGCAGGGGTGGTAGCGGGGGCCAAGAGACCCAGTACTTC
TRBV7-2	-	-	TRBJ1-1	CASRRQPNTEAFF	TGTGCCAGCAGACGACAACCGAACACTGAAGCTTTCTTT
TRBV7-7	TRBD2	once	TRBJ2-5	CASRPGLAAETQYF	TGTGCCAGCAGGCCGGGACTAGCGGCAGAGACCCAGTACTTC
TRBV6-5	TRBD2	once	TRBJ2-1	CASSLPSGYNEQFF	TGTGCCAGCAGTTTACCTAGCGGCTACAATGAGCAGTTCTTC
TRBV24-1	TRBD1	-	TRBJ1-2	CATRGRGGNGYTF	TGTGCCACCAGAGGCAGGGGGGGAAATGGCTACACCTTC
TRBV27	TRBD2	-	TRBJ2-7	CASSFRREHEQYF	TGTGCCAGCAGTTTCAGGCGGGAGCACGAGCAGTACTTC
TRBV2	TRBD1	few	TRBJ1-1	CASSEFAGGNTEAFF	TGTGCCAGCAGTGAGTTCGCAGGGGGTAACACTGAAGCTTTCTTT
TRBV14	-	-	TRBJ1-4	CASRGRDFEKLFF	TGTGCCAGCAGGGGCAGGGATTTTGAAAAACTGTTTTTT
TRBV6-5	-	-	TRBJ2-7	CASSYSAGHSYEQYF	TGTGCCAGCAGTTACTCAGCCGGACACTCCTACGAGCAGTACTTC
TRBV27	TRBD1	-	TRBJ1-5	CASSPSGTGPYSNQPQHF	TGTGCCAGCAGCCCGAGTGGGACAGGACCTTATAGCAATCAGCCCCAGCATTTT
TRBV20-1	-	few	TRBJ1-3	CSARRSSSGNTIYF	TGCAGTGCTAGAAGGTCTAGCTCTGGAAACACCATATATTTT
TRBV15	TRBD1	-	TRBJ1-2	CATSRTRTGVSYGYTF	TGTGCCACCAGCAGAACCCGGACAGGGGTTTCCTATGGCTACACCTTC
TRBV20-1	-	-	TRBJ2-7	CSAPSFGAYEQYF	TGCAGTGCGCCCTCCTTTGGGGCCTACGAGCAGTACTTC
TRBV24-1	-	-	TRBJ1-5	CATSDSAPNQPQHF	TGTGCCACCAGTGATTCGGCCCCCAATCAGCCCCAGCATTTT
TRBV6-5	TRBD2	once	TRBJ2-4	CASSYGRGNIQYF	TGTGCCAGCAGTTATGGGAGGGGTAACATTCAGTACTTC
TRBV24-1	-	once	TRBJ2-5	CATAAGGNQETQYF	TGTGCCACCGCGGCTGGCGGGAACCAAGAGACCCAGTACTTC
TRBV20-1	TRBD2	-	TRBJ2-3	CSANFLAGYTDTQYF	TGCAGTGCCAATTTTCTAGCGGGCTACACAGATACGCAGTATTTT
TRBV19	-	-	TRBJ1-5	CASSIGRGTENSNQPQHF	TGTGCCAGTAGTATTGGTAGAGGGACCGAAAATAGCAATCAGCCCCAGCATTTT
TRBV6-1	-	-	TRBJ2-2	CASSTRSEGGELFF	TGTGCCAGCAGCACCCGTAGCGAAGGGGGGGAGCTGTTTTTT